These 9 T cell receptor beta chains were sequenced from one sample in a study of blood T cell repertoires in COVID-19. TCRdb's copy holds only in-frame clones and misses some; the assay was immunoSEQ multiplex PCR. Of over 350,000 clones listed, approximately 90% are singletons. What was sequenced was PBMCs or T cells enriched from blood (not recorded which). All receptors come from a woman aged 18-29 years who had recovered from COVID-19.

The chain couples TRBV4-1 to TRBJ1-2; D is undetermined. In germline, CDR1 is MGHRA, CDR2 YSYEKL. CDR3 length: 16 residues. The V end was cut by 0 bases, the J end by 2 bases, with 13 bases between. The CDR3 region is CASSQDEETENYGYTF. The CDR3 DNA reads TGCGCCAGCAGCCAAGATGAGGAGACGGAAAACTATGGCTACACCTTC.

The chain uses TRBV11-2 and TRBJ2-7; 10 nucleotides agree with TRBD1. The germline CDR1 and CDR2 sequences are SGHAT and FQNNGV. There are 16 residues in the CDR3. After removal of 2 bases from V and 5 bases from J, the junction contained 9 bases not matched to a gene. The CDR3 DNA sequence: TGTGCCAGCAGCTTACTCCGGGACAGGGGTTCCCACGAGCAGTACTTC. This codes for CASSLLRDRGSHEQYF.

This chain connects TRBV25-1 to TRBJ2-1; 7 positions agree with TRBD1. Losses at the gene ends were 5 bases for V and 4 bases for J; bases not matched to a gene: 11. Germline V gives CDR1 MGHDK, CDR2 SYGVNS. The length of the CDR3 is 16 residues. In nucleotides, the CDR3 is TGTGCCAGCAGTATAACGCCGGGACAGAAGTACAATGAGCAGTTCTTC. This encodes CASSITPGQKYNEQFF.

This chain joins TRBV6-1 and TRBJ2-7; TRBD1 matches at 7 bases. The V gene end was trimmed by 6 bases and the J gene end by 3 bases; junction bases not matched to a gene: 5. Per germline, CDR1 MNHNS and CDR2 SASEGT. The CDR3 is 13 residues long. The CDR3 DNA reads TGTGCCAGCAGCTACGACAGGGACTACGAGCAGTACTTC. Translated: CASSYDRDYEQYF.

This sequence joins TRBV15 and TRBJ1-2; D is ambiguous. CDR1 and CDR2 (germline): LNHNV, YYDKDF (reference sequence). The CDR3 has 12 amino acids. V lost 3 bases and J 4 bases, leaving 6 bases between the germline ends. The CDR3 loop is CATSSTVYGYTF. The CDR3 region has the DNA TGTGCCACCAGCAGTACAGTCTATGGCTACACCTTC.

This clone was recorded only once. The chain employs TRBV4-1 and TRBJ2-4; D gene unclear. Germline CDR1 reads MGHRA; CDR2 reads YSYEKL. V lost 2 bases to trimming and J lost 8 bases, with 16 bases between them. The CDR3 totals 15 residues. CDR3 nucleotide sequence: TGCGCCAGCAGCCAACCAACCGCGGCGTCTCACATTCAGTACTTC. Protein sequence: CASSQPTAASHIQYF.

The genes are TRBV28 and TRBJ1-5; possibly TRBD1 for D (5 bases). V lost 6 bases and J 3 bases, leaving 15 bases between the germline ends. This CDR3 spans 15 amino acids. Germline V lookup: CDR1 MDHEN, CDR2 SYDVKM. The CDR3 DNA reads TGTGCCAGCAGCTTGGAGGGGCTATACAATCAGCCCCAGCATTTT. This translates into CASSLEGLYNQPQHF.

The genes are TRBV27 and TRBJ1-6, with D unclear. The germline CDR1 and CDR2 sequences are MNHEY and SMNVEV (reference sequence). The CDR3 sequence is 15 residues long. V was clipped by 2 bases and J by 4 bases, with 9 bases between them. The CDR3 nucleotides are TGTGCCAGCAGTTTAATTGGGAGTTATAATTCACCCCTCCACTTT. Amino acids: CASSLIGSYNSPLHF.

The chain couples TRBV6-4 to TRBJ2-1, with a tentative D call TRBD2 (5 bases). V was shortened by 2 bases and J by 6 bases, with 8 bases between the two germline ends. The CDR3 runs 13 residues. Germline V CDR1 and CDR2: MRHNA, SNTAGT. In DNA, the CDR3 is TGTGCCAGCAGTGACGGACTTGCCAATGAGCAGTTCTTC. Encoded protein: CASSDGLANEQFF.